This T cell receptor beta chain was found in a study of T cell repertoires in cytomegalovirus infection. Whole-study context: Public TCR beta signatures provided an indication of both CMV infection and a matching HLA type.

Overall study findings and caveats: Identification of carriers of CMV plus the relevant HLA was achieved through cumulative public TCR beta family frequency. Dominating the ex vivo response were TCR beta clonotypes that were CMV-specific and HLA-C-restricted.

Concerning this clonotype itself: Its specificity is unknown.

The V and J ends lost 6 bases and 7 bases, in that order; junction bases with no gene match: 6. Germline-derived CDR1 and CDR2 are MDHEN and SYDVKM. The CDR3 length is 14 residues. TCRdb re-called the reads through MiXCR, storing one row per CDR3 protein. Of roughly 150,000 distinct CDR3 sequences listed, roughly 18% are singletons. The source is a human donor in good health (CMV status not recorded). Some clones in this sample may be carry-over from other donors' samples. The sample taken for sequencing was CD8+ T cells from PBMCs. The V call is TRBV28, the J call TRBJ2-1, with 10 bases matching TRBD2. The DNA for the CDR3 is TGTGCCAGCAGCCCCGGGACTAGCGAGAATGAGCAGTTCTTC. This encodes CASSPGTSENEQFF.